A single sample gave rise to the 9 T cell receptor beta chains below, sequenced in a study of blood T cells in healthy people across ages. Alongside a J-beta primer mix, a sample-barcoded 5' primer served in a second PCR lasting 7 to 11 cycles. From the 5' RACE reads, TCRdb called clonotypes with MiXCR, one entry per CDR3 protein. This sample carries 1.2 million to 1.5 million distinct CDR3 sequences, 59% of them seen once, and the ten largest clones take roughly 6.3%. Specimen: blood. The receptors were gathered from a man between 18 and 35 years old in good health.

The CDR3 reads CASSQDPGQAWETQYF. For the CDR3, the DNA is TGTGCCAGCAGCCAAGATCCGGGACAGGCCTGGGAGACCCAGTACTTC. The chain has TRBV3-1 and TRBJ2-4; the match to TRBD1 covers 8 bases. The J call may be incorrect, as the DNA end agrees better with TRBJ2-5. The CDR3 contains 16 residues. Germline V lookup: CDR1 LGHDT, CDR2 YNNKEL (reference sequence).

The chain combines TRBV4-1 with TRBJ2-3; D not resolved. Germline values: CDR1 MGHRA, CDR2 YSYEKL. Trimming took off 1 base at V and 1 base at J, with 12 bases between the two ends. The CDR3 consists of 16 residues. The CDR3 sequence is CASSQVATPGTDTQYF. CDR3 in DNA: TGCGCCAGCAGCCAAGTCGCTACCCCGGGCACAGATACGCAGTATTTT.

V and J are TRBV27 and TRBJ2-7; 10 nucleotides match TRBD2. The CDR3 is 14 amino acids. J lost 5 bases, V lost 6 bases, and 7 bases had no gene match. Germline loops: CDR1 MNHEY, CDR2 SMNVEV (reference sequence). CDR3 DNA sequence: TGTGCCAGCAGACCCAGCGGGAGGGGGAACGAGCAGTACTTC. Its protein product is CASRPSGRGNEQYF.

The V call is TRBV4-1, the J call TRBJ2-7; 10 bases line up with TRBD2. This CDR3 is 17 amino acids long. V was clipped by 4 bases and J by 2 bases; unmatched bases: 11. CDR1 MGHRA and CDR2 YSYEKL come from the germline V gene. The CDR3 region is CASSPGVAGGLAYEQYF. The DNA of the CDR3 is TGCGCCAGCAGCCCCGGTGTAGCGGGAGGCTTAGCCTACGAGCAGTACTTC.

Only a few counts were recorded for this clonotype. The rearrangement joins TRBV7-2 to TRBJ1-4, with 8 bases that match TRBD1. V gave up 2 bases and J gave up 8 bases; unmatched junction bases: 7. CDR1 is SGHTA, CDR2 FQGNSA, per germline. The CDR3 spans 15 residues. The CDR3 DNA is TGTGCCAGCAGCTTACCGACAGGGGAAAGGGAAAAACTGTTTTTT. It translates to CASSLPTGEREKLFF.

This sequence joins TRBV6-5 and TRBJ2-7, with TRBD1 identical over 10 bases. From germline, CDR1 is MNHEY and CDR2 SVGAGI. The CDR3 is 16 amino acids. Trimming removed 7 bases from V and 3 bases from J; junction bases left unmatched: 12. CDR3: CASTPTGTGVFYEQYF. The CDR3 nucleotides read TGTGCCAGCACTCCCACAGGGACAGGGGTCTTCTACGAGCAGTACTTC.

The chain couples TRBV4-2 to TRBJ1-4, with TRBD1 matching over 11 bases. V dropped 0 bases and J dropped 3; count of bases not matched to a gene: 0. The CDR3 has 16 residues. The germline CDR1 and CDR2 sequences are LGHNA and YNFKEQ. Here the CDR3 reads CASSQEGQGANEKLFF. The CDR3 nucleotides read TGTGCCAGCAGCCAAGAGGGACAGGGGGCTAATGAAAAACTGTTTTTT.

This chain joins TRBV21-1 and TRBJ2-4; no check of the table's D call, TRBD1, against the DNA was made. TRBJ2-5 matches the DNA end more closely, so the J call is doubtful. TRBV21-1 corresponds to a pseudogene. The CDR3 spans 15 residues. CDR3 coding DNA: TGTGCCAGCAGCAAAAAAGGGACAGGGGACGAGACCCAGTACTTC. Amino acid sequence: CASSKKGTGDETQYF.

The chain has TRBV9 and TRBJ2-1; tentative D call: TRBD2 (6 bases). Deletions cut 0 bases from V and 4 bases from J, with 11 bases between. The V gene's germline CDR1 is SGDLS and CDR2 YYNGEE. CDR3 length: 15 residues. The chain's CDR3 is CASSVGASEYNEQFF. In DNA form, the CDR3 reads TGTGCCAGCAGCGTAGGAGCTAGCGAATACAATGAGCAGTTCTTC.